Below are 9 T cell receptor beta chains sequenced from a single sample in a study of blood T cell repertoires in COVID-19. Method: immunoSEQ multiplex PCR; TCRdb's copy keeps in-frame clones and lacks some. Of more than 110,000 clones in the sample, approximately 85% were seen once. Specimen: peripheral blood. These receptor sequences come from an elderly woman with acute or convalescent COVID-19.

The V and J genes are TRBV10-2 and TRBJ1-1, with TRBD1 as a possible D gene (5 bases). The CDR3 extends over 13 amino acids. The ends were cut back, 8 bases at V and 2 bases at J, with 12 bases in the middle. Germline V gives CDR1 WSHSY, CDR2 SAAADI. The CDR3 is CASRTGKNTEAFF. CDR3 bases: TGCGCCAGCCGAACAGGTAAAAACACTGAAGCTTTCTTT.

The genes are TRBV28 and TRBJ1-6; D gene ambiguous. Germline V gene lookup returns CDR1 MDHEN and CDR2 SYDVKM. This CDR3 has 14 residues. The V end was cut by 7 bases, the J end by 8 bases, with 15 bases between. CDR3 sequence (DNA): TGTGCCAGCACCTCCAATGCCGGGGATTCACCCCTCCACTTT. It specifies CASTSNAGDSPLHF.

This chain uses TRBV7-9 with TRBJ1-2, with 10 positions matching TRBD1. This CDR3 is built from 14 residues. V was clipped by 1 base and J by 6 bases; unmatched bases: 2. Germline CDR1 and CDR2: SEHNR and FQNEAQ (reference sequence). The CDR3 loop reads CASSLEDRGNGYTF. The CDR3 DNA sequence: TGTGCCAGCAGCTTAGAGGACAGGGGGAATGGCTACACCTTC.

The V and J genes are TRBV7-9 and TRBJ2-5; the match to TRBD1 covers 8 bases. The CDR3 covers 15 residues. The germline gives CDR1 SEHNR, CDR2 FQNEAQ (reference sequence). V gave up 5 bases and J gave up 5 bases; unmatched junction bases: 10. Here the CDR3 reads CASSDWTGLWETQYF. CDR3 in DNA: TGTGCCAGCAGCGACTGGACAGGGTTATGGGAGACCCAGTACTTC.

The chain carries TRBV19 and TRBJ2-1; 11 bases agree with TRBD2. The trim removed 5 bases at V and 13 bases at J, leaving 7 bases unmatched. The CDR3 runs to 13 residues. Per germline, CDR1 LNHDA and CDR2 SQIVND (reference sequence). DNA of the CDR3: TGTGCCAGTAGTTTAGCGGGGGGGCTTTTTCAGTTCTTC. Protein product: CASSLAGGLFQFF.

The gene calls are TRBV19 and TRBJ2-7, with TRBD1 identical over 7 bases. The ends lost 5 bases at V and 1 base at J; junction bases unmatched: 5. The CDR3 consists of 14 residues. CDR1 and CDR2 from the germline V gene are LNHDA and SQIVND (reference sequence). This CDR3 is CASSPGTDSYEQYF. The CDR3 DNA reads TGTGCCAGTAGTCCCGGGACAGATTCCTACGAGCAGTACTTC.

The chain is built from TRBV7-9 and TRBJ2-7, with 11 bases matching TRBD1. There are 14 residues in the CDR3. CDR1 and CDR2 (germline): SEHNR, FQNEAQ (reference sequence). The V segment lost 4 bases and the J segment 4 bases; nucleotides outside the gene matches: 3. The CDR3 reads CASSSGQGVYEQYF. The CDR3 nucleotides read TGTGCCAGCAGCTCGGGACAGGGGGTGTACGAGCAGTACTTC.

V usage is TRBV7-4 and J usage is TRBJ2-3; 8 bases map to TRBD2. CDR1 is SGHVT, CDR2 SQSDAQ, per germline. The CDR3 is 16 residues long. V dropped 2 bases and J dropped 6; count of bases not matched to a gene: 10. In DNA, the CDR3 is TGTGCCAGCAGCTTACCCGGGACTAGTTGTTGCGATACGCAGTATTTT. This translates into CASSLPGTSCCDTQYF.

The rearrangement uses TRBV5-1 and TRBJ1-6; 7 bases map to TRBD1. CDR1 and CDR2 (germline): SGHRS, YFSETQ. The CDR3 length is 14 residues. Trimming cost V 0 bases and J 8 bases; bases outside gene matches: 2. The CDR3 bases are TGCGCCAGCAGCTTGGGACAGGGAGATTCACCCCTCCACTTT. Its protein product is CASSLGQGDSPLHF.